This TCR beta chain was profiled in a study of T cell responses to AZD1222 COVID-19 vaccine. Profiling relied on immunoSEQ multiplex PCR, and the TCRdb table lists in-frame clones only, not all of them. The table includes approximately 150,000 clones, just over 90% detected once. The V and J ends lost 3 bases and 4 bases, in that order; junction bases with no gene match: 8. Looked up from germline, CDR1 is LNHDA and CDR2 is SQIVND (reference sequence). CDR3 size: 15 residues. The receptor comes from an adult who received the AZD1222 COVID-19 vaccine. The sequencing used peripheral blood, collected 28 days after the second AZD1222 dose. The chain is built from TRBV19 and TRBJ2-7, with TRBD1 matching over 8 bases. DNA for the CDR3: TGTGCCAGTAGTATCCAGGGGGCGATTAATTACGAGCAGTACTTC. As protein: CASSIQGAINYEQYF.